Following are 10 T cell receptor beta chains from one sample sequenced in a study of blood T cell repertoires in COVID-19. Data came from immunoSEQ multiplex PCR; TCRdb stores just in-frame clones and leaves some out. The table includes 300,000 to 350,000 clones, approximately 83% detected once. The sample consisted of PBMCs or T cells enriched from blood (not recorded which). The receptors originated from a man aged 25-45 years who had recovered from COVID-19.

The rearrangement links TRBV5-1 to TRBJ1-1; 8 positions agree with TRBD1. Per germline, CDR1 SGHRS and CDR2 YFSETQ. V dropped 4 bases and J dropped 0; count of bases not matched to a gene: 14. CDR3 length equals 18 residues. The CDR3 here is CASSPTPVGTGMNTEAFF. DNA for the CDR3: TGCGCCAGCAGCCCTACCCCGGTCGGGACAGGCATGAACACTGAAGCTTTCTTT.

V gene TRBV3-1 (or the pseudogene TRBV3-2) combines with J gene TRBJ1-2; 9 bases line up with TRBD1. Trimming cost V 4 bases and J 4 bases; bases outside gene matches: 10. CDR3 length: 16 amino acids. Germline V gene data show CDR1 as LGHDT and CDR2 as YNNKEL (reference sequence). Here the CDR3 reads CASSPPDRGLTYGYTF. CDR3 DNA: TGTGCCAGCAGCCCACCGGACAGGGGATTGACCTATGGCTACACCTTC.

This rearrangement joins TRBV6-6 to TRBJ2-1; 10 positions agree with TRBD2. CDR3 length: 17 amino acids. With 5 bases clipped from V and 8 bases from J, the junction kept 15 bases outside the gene matches. In germline, CDR1 is MNHNY, CDR2 SVGAGI (reference sequence). CDR3 sequence (DNA): TGTGCCAGCAGTCCGCGGAAGGGAGCGGGGGGGCCGTATGAGCAGTTCTTC. Amino acids: CASSPRKGAGGPYEQFF.

This chain uses TRBV6-5 with TRBJ2-7; TRBD2 agrees at 7 bases. Per the germline V gene, CDR1 is MNHEY and CDR2 is SVGAGI. This CDR3 has 14 residues. V shed 2 bases, J shed 6 bases, and the junction held 7 bases outside the gene matches. The CDR3 reads CASSYHPSSGEQYF. CDR3 bases: TGTGCCAGCAGTTACCATCCCTCTAGCGGCGAGCAGTACTTC.

This clone appeared once. The gene calls are TRBV5-1 and TRBJ1-6; D gene uncertain. V was trimmed by 0 bases and J by 6 bases, leaving 7 bases between them. Germline CDR1 SGHRS, CDR2 YFSETQ. This CDR3 is built from 14 residues. This CDR3 is CASSLEEINSPLHF. CDR3 sequence (DNA): TGCGCCAGCAGCTTGGAAGAGATTAATTCACCCCTCCACTTT.

This sequence joins TRBV27 and TRBJ1-2; D is unresolved. This CDR3 contains 14 residues. Trimming removed 3 bases at V and 0 bases at J, with 8 bases between. Germline values: CDR1 MNHEY, CDR2 SMNVEV (reference sequence). CDR3: CASSLHSTNYGYTF. The CDR3 coding sequence is TGTGCCAGCAGTTTGCACAGTACTAACTATGGCTACACCTTC.

The chain recombines TRBV5-1 with TRBJ2-5; no firm D call. CDR1 and CDR2 (germline): SGHRS, YFSETQ. CDR3 length: 13 amino acids. Trimming took off 4 bases at V and 1 base at J, with 8 bases between the two ends. CDR3 bases: TGCGCCAGCAGCCCGAGGAGCCAAGAGACCCAGTACTTC. Protein sequence: CASSPRSQETQYF. Variable domain in full (rest from reference TRBV5-1 and TRBJ2-5): KAGVTQTPRYLIKTRGQQVTLSCSPISGHRSVSWYQQTPGQGLQFLFEYFSETQRNKGNFPGRFSGRQFSNSRSEMNVSTLELGDSALYLCASSPRSQETQYFGPGTRLLVL.

This sequence joins TRBV4-1 and TRBJ2-2, with D possibly TRBD1 on 6 matching bases. Germline CDR1 MGHRA, CDR2 YSYEKL. CDR3 length equals 16 residues. The V end was cut by 6 bases, the J end by 1 base, with 15 bases between. The CDR3 here is CASRFTGQRNTGELFF. The CDR3 region has the DNA TGCGCCAGCAGATTCACAGGGCAGAGGAACACCGGGGAGCTGTTTTTT.

For the CDR3, the DNA is TGTGCCACCAGTGATTTTTCCGGACTAGCGGGGGGGCCAGGCACAGATACGCAGTATTTT. Amino acids: CATSDFSGLAGGPGTDTQYF. This sequence joins TRBV24-1 and TRBJ2-3; 15 bases agree with TRBD2. V was clipped by 1 base and J by 1 base; unmatched bases: 8. In germline, CDR1 is KGHDR, CDR2 SFDVKD. CDR3 size: 20 residues.

The chain combines TRBV7-2 with TRBJ2-1, with a possible D match to TRBD2 (5 bases). Germline CDR1 SGHTA, CDR2 FQGNSA. This CDR3 comprises 15 residues. Trimming removed 2 bases at V and 2 bases at J, with 10 bases between. The CDR3 region is CASSLSGSPYNEQFF. CDR3 bases: TGTGCCAGCAGCTTATCGGGGAGCCCCTACAATGAGCAGTTCTTC.